This passage covers 32 T cell receptor beta chains from one sample sequenced in a study of blood T cells in healthy people across ages. Next came a second PCR, run for about 7 to 12 cycles, which used a sample-barcoded 5' primer along with a J-beta primer mix. TCRdb ran MiXCR on the 5' RACE reads and lists one entry per CDR3 protein. The sample lists hundreds of thousands of distinct CDR3 sequences; 44% were seen once. Sequencing was done on a sample of blood. The receptors stem from a man aged 55 to 70 in good health.

The chain employs TRBV7-4 and TRBJ1-5; 8 bases agree with TRBD1. The CDR3 is 15 residues long. From germline, CDR1 is SGHVT and CDR2 SQSDAQ. The junction had 8 bases not matched to a gene; V was cut back by 5 bases and J by 5 bases. The CDR3 DNA is TGTGCCAGCAGCAAAGAGACAGGGGCCCATCAGCCCCAGCATTTT. Translated: CASSKETGAHQPQHF.

The V gene is TRBV20-1, the J gene TRBJ1-5; TRBD1 aligns across 9 bases. Losses at the gene ends were 2 bases for V and 6 bases for J; bases not matched to a gene: 5. The CDR3 runs 14 residues. CDR1 DFQATT and CDR2 SNEGSKA come from the germline V gene (reference sequence). The CDR3 loop is CSARPGTGSQPQHF. In nucleotides, the CDR3 is TGCAGTGCTAGACCGGGGACAGGGAGTCAGCCCCAGCATTTT.

This clonotype was observed a few times. This chain uses TRBV4-3 with TRBJ2-6, with 8 nucleotides matching TRBD1. V was pared by 0 bases and J by 4 bases, with 2 bases of the junction left unmatched. This CDR3 spans 16 amino acids. Germline lookup yields CDR1 LGHNA and CDR2 YSLEER. The CDR3 sequence: CASSQDQGAGANVLTF. CDR3 DNA: TGCGCCAGCAGCCAAGACCAGGGGGCAGGGGCCAACGTCCTGACTTTC.

This chain links TRBV25-1 with TRBJ2-5, with TRBD2 matching over 8 bases. This CDR3 comprises 12 residues. Germline lookup yields CDR1 MGHDK and CDR2 SYGVNS. V was pared by 11 bases and J by 3 bases, with 5 bases of the junction left unmatched. The CDR3: CAPGGGEETQYF. The CDR3 region has the DNA TGTGCCCCCGGGGGGGGGGAAGAGACCCAGTACTTC.

This chain uses TRBV9 with TRBJ2-1, with 10 bases matching TRBD2. J was trimmed by 6 bases and V by 4 bases; bases with no gene match: 7. The CDR3 extends over 15 amino acids. Germline V lookup: CDR1 SGDLS, CDR2 YYNGEE. In DNA form, the CDR3 reads TGTGCCAGCAGCACGAGCGGGGGGGCCGTCAATGAGCAGTTCTTC. Translation: CASSTSGGAVNEQFF. Looking up the rest from reference TRBV9 and TRBJ2-1 gives the full variable domain: DSGVTQTPKHLITATGQRVTLRCSPRSGDLSVYWYQQSLDQGLQFLIQYYNGEERAKGNILERFSAQQFPDLHSELNLSSLELGDSALYFCASSTSGGAVNEQFFGPGTRLTVL.

Only a few counts were recorded for this clonotype. The chain employs TRBV4-1 and TRBJ2-7, with TRBD1 matching 8 bases. This CDR3 comprises 15 residues. The J segment lost 0 bases and the V segment lost 5 bases, leaving 6 bases of the junction unmatched. Germline CDR1 MGHRA, CDR2 YSYEKL. DNA for the CDR3: TGCGCCAGCAGCACAAGGACAGGGAGCTCCTACGAGCAGTACTTC. Its protein is CASSTRTGSSYEQYF.

The chain has TRBV9 and TRBJ2-1; D perhaps matches TRBD2 (7 bases). CDR1 and CDR2 from the germline V gene are SGDLS and YYNGEE. Trimming stripped 1 base from V and 7 bases from J, with 15 bases between. The CDR3 runs to 15 residues. The CDR3 is CASSVSVGGLNEQFF. CDR3 DNA sequence: TGTGCCAGCAGCGTATCGGTGGGGGGGCTAAATGAGCAGTTCTTC.

The table lists this clonotype with many counts. The gene calls are TRBV25-1 and TRBJ1-2; possibly TRBD1 for D (5 bases). Germline CDR1 is MGHDK and CDR2 is SYGVNS. Trimming cost V 8 bases and J 8 bases, with 9 bases left between them. The CDR3 consists of 10 residues. DNA of the CDR3: TGTGCCAGCGAAGGGGAAGGCTACACCTTC. Protein product: CASEGEGYTF.

V gene TRBV13 combines with J gene TRBJ2-5, with D possibly being TRBD2 (6 bases). The end of the DNA aligns better with TRBJ2-1, so the J call may be wrong. The CDR3 covers 17 residues. CDR1 and CDR2 (germline): PRHDT, FYEKMQ (reference sequence). In DNA form, the CDR3 reads TGTGCCAGCAGCTTAAGGATGGAGGGTGGGACCCAAGAGACCCAGTTCTTC. Translating it yields CASSLRMEGGTQETQFF.

The rearrangement links TRBV20-1 to TRBJ2-6; no clear D gene. V gave up 2 bases and J gave up 2 bases, with 10 bases separating them. The V gene's germline CDR1 is DFQATT and CDR2 SNEGSKA (reference sequence). This CDR3 contains 15 residues. CDR3 sequence reads: CSARSAWTGANVLTF. The CDR3 DNA reads as TGCAGTGCTAGATCGGCCTGGACTGGGGCCAACGTCCTGACTTTC.

This chain connects TRBV7-9 to TRBJ1-5; a weak D match, TRBD1 (5 bases). The germline V gene has CDR1 SEHNR and CDR2 FQNEAQ (reference sequence). CDR3 length equals 15 residues. The germline V and J ends were trimmed by 5 bases and 4 bases, with 15 bases remaining between them. The CDR3 spells CASSPTDRTNQPQHF. In DNA form, the CDR3 reads TGTGCCAGCAGCCCGACTGACAGAACTAATCAGCCCCAGCATTTT.

There are a few counts of this clonotype. V usage is TRBV4-1 and J usage is TRBJ2-3; TRBD2 agrees at 10 bases. Losses at the gene ends were 3 bases for V and 0 bases for J; bases not matched to a gene: 6. CDR1 and CDR2 (germline): MGHRA, YSYEKL. This CDR3 is 17 amino acids long. The CDR3 DNA sequence: TGCGCCAGCAGCCATACACTGACTAGCGGGAGCACAGATACGCAGTATTTT. This codes for CASSHTLTSGSTDTQYF.

The rearrangement joins TRBV25-1 to TRBJ2-1; possible D gene TRBD2, 5 bases. CDR1 is MGHDK, CDR2 SYGVNS, per germline. The CDR3 spans 14 residues. Deletions cut 3 bases from V and 2 bases from J, with 8 bases between. CDR3 protein: CASSEGAAYNEQFF. The CDR3 DNA reads TGTGCCAGCAGTGAGGGAGCTGCCTACAATGAGCAGTTCTTC.

This clonotype turned up a few times. V gene TRBV7-2 combines with J gene TRBJ1-2, with D unresolved. The germline V and J ends were trimmed by 1 base and 6 bases, with 15 bases remaining between them. This CDR3 is built from 15 residues. From germline, CDR1 is SGHTA and CDR2 FQGNSA. As DNA, the CDR3 is TGTGCCAGCAGCTTAGGGTTGGGCAGGAACGATGGCTACACCTTC. This encodes CASSLGLGRNDGYTF. Using reference TRBV7-2 and TRBJ1-2 for the parts outside the CDR3, the full variable domain is GAGVSQSPSNKVTEKGKDVELRCDPISGHTALYWYRQSLGQGLEFLIYFQGNSAPDKSGLPSDRFSAERTGGSVSTLTIQRTQQEDSAVYLCASSLGLGRNDGYTFGSGTRLTVV.

This clonotype was seen only a few times. The V gene is TRBV28, the J gene TRBJ1-2; D is perhaps TRBD1 (5 bases). This CDR3 has 12 residues. V shed 7 bases and J shed 5 bases, with 11 bases lying between them. The V gene's germline CDR1 is MDHEN and CDR2 SYDVKM. CDR3 DNA sequence: TGTGCCAGCACGGGGGGACCTTATGGCTACACCTTC. Amino acids: CASTGGPYGYTF.

The chain has TRBV12-3 or TRBV12-4 and TRBJ1-2; D is perhaps TRBD1 (6 bases). The CDR3 covers 15 residues. V was cut by 6 bases and J by 5 bases, with 19 bases left in between. In DNA form, the CDR3 reads TGTGCCAGCAGCCGCGGAACAGGGATTAGTTATGGCTACACCTTC. Protein product: CASSRGTGISYGYTF.

This clonotype came up a few times. The chain links TRBV5-1 to TRBJ2-1; no reliable D call. The CDR3 consists of 14 residues. Trimming pared 0 bases from V and 4 bases from J, leaving 8 bases between. CDR1 is SGHRS and CDR2 is YFSETQ in the germline V gene. CDR3 DNA sequence: TGCGCCAGCAGCTTGGGGCACATATACAATGAGCAGTTCTTC. Its translation is CASSLGHIYNEQFF.

The chain couples TRBV6-6 to TRBJ2-7; maybe TRBD1 (6 bases). V dropped 2 bases and J dropped 0 bases, with 11 bases sitting between them. Germline CDR1 and CDR2: MNHNY and SVGAGI (reference sequence). The CDR3 totals 15 residues. The CDR3 is CASSYGQGTSYEQYF. DNA of the CDR3: TGTGCCAGCAGTTACGGTCAGGGGACCTCCTACGAGCAGTACTTC.

This clonotype showed up just a few times. The chain carries TRBV7-2 and TRBJ2-3; 9 bases are shared with TRBD2. The CDR3 runs to 17 residues. Trimming removed 0 bases from V and 3 bases from J; junction bases left unmatched: 7. Germline loops: CDR1 SGHTA, CDR2 FQGNSA. The CDR3 nucleotides are TGTGCCAGCAGCTTAGCGCGGGCTAGCGGGGAGACAGATACGCAGTATTTT. Translation gives CASSLARASGETDTQYF.

This clonotype was recorded many times. One end of the junction is discordant with germline, which a read error may explain. The chain is built from TRBV4-3 and TRBJ2-6; a possible D gene is TRBD2 (5 bases). The CDR3 loop spans 16 amino acids. CDR1 is LGHNA and CDR2 is YSLEER in the germline V gene. The CDR3 loop reads CASSQERVSVANVLTF. The CDR3 DNA sequence: TGCGCCAGCAGCCAAGAGAGGGTATCTGTGGCCAACGTCCTGACTTTC.

The V gene is TRBV18, the J gene TRBJ1-6; a weak D match, TRBD1 (5 bases). The V gene lost 3 bases and the J gene lost 8 bases, with 20 bases spanning the gap. The CDR3 is 17 amino acids. The germline gives CDR1 KGHSH, CDR2 LQKENI. As DNA, the CDR3 is TGTGCCAGCTCACCCTTTAAGCCGGGGCCGGGCTATTCACCCCTCCACTTT. Protein: CASSPFKPGPGYSPLHF.

The chain carries TRBV20-1 and TRBJ1-4; D is undetermined. CDR1 and CDR2 (germline): DFQATT, SNEGSKA (reference sequence). The CDR3 spans 13 residues. Deletions cut 5 bases from V and 10 bases from J, with 17 bases between. CDR3 nucleotide sequence: TGCAGTGCTCCTGACCTAGCGACGGGAAAACTGTTTTTT. Residues: CSAPDLATGKLFF.

This clonotype has more than one count but fewer than ten. The genes are TRBV4-1 and TRBJ2-7, with 7 nucleotides matching TRBD1. The CDR3 sequence is 13 residues long. Germline V gene lookup returns CDR1 MGHRA and CDR2 YSYEKL. Trimming took 2 bases from V and 7 from J; bases not matched to a gene: 5. Written as DNA, the CDR3 is TGCGCCAGCAGCCAAAACAGGGGTTCGGAGCAGTACTTC. The encoded protein is CASSQNRGSEQYF.

The chain employs TRBV7-2 and TRBJ2-6, with 9 bases identical to TRBD1. Germline assignment: CDR1 SGHTA and CDR2 FQGNSA. V was pared by 2 bases and J by 10 bases, with 6 bases of the junction left unmatched. The CDR3 is 15 amino acids. The CDR3 here is CASSLRRDRENVLTF. The CDR3 DNA follows: TGTGCCAGCAGCTTAAGAAGGGACAGGGAAAACGTCCTGACTTTC.

As to this clonotype: Mismatch with germline at one junction end may stem from a read error. The chain carries TRBV27 and TRBJ2-1; 11 bases are shared with TRBD1. Looked up from germline, CDR1 is MNHEY and CDR2 is SMNVEV (reference sequence). CDR3 length: 14 amino acids. For the CDR3, the DNA is TGTGTCAGCAGTTCCGGGACAGGGGGGAATGAGCAGTTCTTC. It encodes CVSSSGTGGNEQFF.

This clonotype was found a few times. J is TRBJ1-2 and V is TRBV7-9; D is ambiguous. V lost 5 bases, J lost 3 bases, and 13 bases lay in between. This CDR3 has 14 residues. CDR1 and CDR2 (germline): SEHNR, FQNEAQ (reference sequence). The CDR3 loop is CASSVPTGHYGYTF. The CDR3 coding sequence is TGTGCCAGCAGCGTCCCGACGGGTCACTATGGCTACACCTTC.

The chain combines TRBV3-1 with TRBJ2-1; D gene unclear. CDR3 length equals 14 residues. V was pared by 2 bases and J by 7 bases, with 12 bases between. Germline CDR1 LGHDT, CDR2 YNNKEL (reference sequence). DNA of the CDR3: TGTGCCAGCAGCCAACGCCCTGACTCGAATGAGCAGTTCTTC. Amino acids: CASSQRPDSNEQFF.

The chain is built from TRBV11-2 and TRBJ1-2, with 9 bases lining up with TRBD1. Germline V gene lookup returns CDR1 SGHAT and CDR2 FQNNGV. The CDR3 loop spans 15 amino acids. The ends lost 0 bases at V and 6 bases at J; junction bases unmatched: 5. The CDR3 DNA sequence: TGTGCCAGCAGCTTAGATTTACAGGGGGCAAATGGCTACACCTTC. It is translated as CASSLDLQGANGYTF.

A few counts support this clonotype. The rearrangement joins TRBV5-1 to TRBJ2-3, with D uncertain. The germline V gene encodes CDR1 SGHRS and CDR2 YFSETQ. V was trimmed by 5 bases and J by 0 bases, leaving 10 bases between them. This CDR3 is built from 14 residues. CDR3 amino acids: CASREFTSTDTQYF. CDR3 nucleotides: TGCGCCAGCAGGGAGTTTACTAGCACAGATACGCAGTATTTT.

This chain joins TRBV4-3 and TRBJ2-1; 13 bases align to TRBD2. J was trimmed by 0 bases and V by 3 bases; bases with no gene match: 11. Germline V lookup: CDR1 LGHNA, CDR2 YSLEER. The CDR3 length is 20 residues. The CDR3 region has the DNA TGCGCCAGCAGCCAGACTCCGCTCGGACTAGCGGGGGACTCCTACAATGAGCAGTTCTTC. This translates into CASSQTPLGLAGDSYNEQFF.

The chain employs TRBV7-2 and TRBJ2-7; D is undetermined. This CDR3 is built from 13 residues. From germline, CDR1 is SGHTA and CDR2 FQGNSA. The ends were cut back, 5 bases at V and 4 bases at J, with 12 bases in the middle. DNA of the CDR3: TGTGCCAGCAGCCCCCTCAGCACTTACGAGCAGTACTTC. Its protein is CASSPLSTYEQYF.

This clonotype was seen only a few times. The chain recombines TRBV5-1 with TRBJ2-3; 7 nucleotides align to TRBD1. The trim removed 3 bases at V and 2 bases at J, leaving 12 bases unmatched. Germline CDR1 reads SGHRS; CDR2 reads YFSETQ. The CDR3 totals 17 residues. CDR3 coding DNA: TGCGCCAGCAGCTCCACAGGGGATCGACACAACACAGATACGCAGTATTTT. It is translated as CASSSTGDRHNTDTQYF.